This T cell receptor beta chain was observed in a study of T cell responses to AZD1222 COVID-19 vaccine. The study, taken as a whole, reports: Spike-specific TCRs gained breadth and depth after people received two AZD1222 doses. The donor cohort was predominantly white British with a female majority, and clonal diversity may have been underestimated.

Worth noting for this clone: Its antigen remains unknown.

Here immunoSEQ multiplex PCR was the method, and the copy in TCRdb shows in-frame clones only, minus some. Here the sample spans more than 85,000 clones, around 90% being singletons. V gave up 1 base and J gave up 6 bases, with 16 bases separating them. Germline V gives CDR1 LNHNV, CDR2 YYDKDF (reference sequence). This CDR3 comprises 16 residues. J is TRBJ1-5 and V is TRBV15; D might be TRBD1 (6 bases). This specimen was peripheral blood, taken on day 0 of AZD1222 vaccination. This receptor was identified in an adult in good health. CDR3 sequence: CATSRGSREGGQPQHF. The DNA for the CDR3 is TGTGCCACCAGCAGAGGGAGTAGGGAGGGGGGTCAGCCCCAGCATTTT.